The 10 T cell receptor beta chains below come from one sample, sequenced in a study of T cell responses to AZD1222 COVID-19 vaccine (dated by TCRdb to about 2021). The intended sense of this specimen's time point label: baseline before first vaccination. Preparation of the library involved the immunoSEQ multiplex PCR assay. Held by TCRdb, this immuneACCESS table contains in-frame sequences only and omits some clones. Under half of the omission traces to an unresolved V gene where checked; the cause of the rest is unknown. The sample table lists more than 65,000 clones, less than 90% of them with a count of one. Together, the top ten hold approximately 7% of the sample. This material consisted of peripheral blood, taken on day 0 of AZD1222 vaccination. These receptor sequences come from an adult in good health.

The chain employs TRBV9 and TRBJ1-3, with TRBD1 as a possible D gene (5 bases). The CDR3 runs 15 residues. Germline V gene data show CDR1 as SGDLS and CDR2 as YYNGEE. V lost 4 bases to trimming and J lost 2 bases, with 13 bases between them. CDR3: CASSPGTVPGNTIYF. In DNA, the CDR3 is TGTGCCAGCAGCCCTGGGACCGTACCTGGAAACACCATATATTTT.

This chain connects TRBV7-2 to TRBJ1-4; D is undetermined. The germline V gene has CDR1 SGHTA and CDR2 FQGNSA. There are 14 residues in the CDR3. The V and J ends lost 7 bases and 4 bases respectively, with 13 bases between them. CDR3 coding DNA: TGTGCCAGCAACCGTGGGGTGGGTAATGAAAAACTGTTTTTT. Amino acids: CASNRGVGNEKLFF. Combining the CDR3 with reference TRBV7-2 and TRBJ1-4 gives the whole variable domain GAGVSQSPSNKVTEKGKDVELRCDPISGHTALYWYRQSLGQGLEFLIYFQGNSAPDKSGLPSDRFSAERTGGSVSTLTIQRTQQEDSAVYLCASNRGVGNEKLFFGSGTQLSVL.

The V call is TRBV10-3, the J call TRBJ1-1; D is ambiguous. The germline CDR1 and CDR2 sequences are ENHRY and SYGVKD. V was shortened by 4 bases and J by 3 bases, with 12 bases between the two germline ends. CDR3 length: 14 residues. CDR3 loop: CAISAGEGYTEAFF. CDR3 sequence (DNA): TGTGCCATCAGTGCTGGCGAAGGATACACTGAAGCTTTCTTT.

The chain is built from TRBV28 and TRBJ1-5, with 8 bases fitting TRBD1. After removal of 4 bases from V and 6 bases from J, the junction contained 5 bases not matched to a gene. Germline V gene sequence: CDR1 MDHEN, CDR2 SYDVKM. There are 14 residues in the CDR3. CDR3 DNA sequence: TGTGCCAGCAGTTCCTCAGGGGGCAGTCAGCCCCAGCATTTT. Its translation: CASSSSGGSQPQHF. Combining the CDR3 with reference TRBV28 and TRBJ1-5 gives the whole variable domain DVKVTQSSRYLVKRTGEKVFLECVQDMDHENMFWYRQDPGLGLRLIYFSYDVKMKEKGDIPEGYSVSREKKERFSLILESASTNQTSMYLCASSSSGGSQPQHFGDGTRLSIL.

The chain joins TRBV27 to TRBJ1-1; no clear D. This CDR3 has 13 amino acids. V was cut by 3 bases and J by 1 base, with 6 bases left in between. In germline, CDR1 is MNHEY, CDR2 SMNVEV (reference sequence). This CDR3 is CASSFWRNTEAFF. CDR3 DNA sequence: TGTGCCAGCAGTTTTTGGAGGAACACTGAAGCTTTCTTT.

The chain uses TRBV7-8 and TRBJ1-6; 8 nucleotides agree with TRBD1. The CDR3 sequence is 19 residues long. Germline trimming cut 1 base from V and 6 bases from J; bases unmatched to any gene: 14. Per the germline V gene, CDR1 is SGHVS and CDR2 is FQNEAQ. CDR3: CASSLGGTGHLVFNSPLHF. As DNA, the CDR3 is TGTGCCAGCAGCTTAGGTGGGACAGGCCACCTGGTATTTAATTCACCCCTCCACTTT.

V is TRBV27 and J is TRBJ2-7; D possibly matches TRBD1 or TRBD2 (7 bases each). CDR1 and CDR2 (germline): MNHEY, SMNVEV (reference sequence). Deletions cut 3 bases from V and 6 bases from J, with 21 bases between. The CDR3 spans 16 residues. CDR3 residues: CASSFSGGGLRGEQYF. In DNA form, the CDR3 reads TGTGCCAGCAGTTTCTCAGGGGGGGGGCTACGAGGCGAGCAGTACTTC.

This clone was seen once. The chain has TRBV7-8 and TRBJ2-7, with unresolved D. Trimming pared 1 base from V and 3 bases from J, leaving 19 bases between. This CDR3 contains 17 residues. Germline CDR1 and CDR2: SGHVS and FQNEAQ. CDR3 in amino acids: CASSLEWPEDGYYEQYF. In DNA form, the CDR3 reads TGTGCCAGCAGCTTAGAGTGGCCTGAGGACGGATACTACGAGCAGTACTTC.

This chain connects TRBV27 to TRBJ2-7; 7 nucleotides line up with TRBD1. CDR3 length equals 13 residues. V was clipped by 6 bases and J by 6 bases; unmatched bases: 8. The germline V gene has CDR1 MNHEY and CDR2 SMNVEV (reference sequence). As DNA, the CDR3 is TGTGCCAGCAGCTTCGACAGGGCGGGCGAGCAGTACTTC. Its protein is CASSFDRAGEQYF.

V is TRBV6-2 or TRBV6-3 and J is TRBJ2-4, with TRBD2 matching over 7 bases. CDR1 and CDR2 (germline): MNHEY, SVGEGT. With V trimmed by 1 base and J by 10 bases, 1 base remained unmatched. This CDR3 contains 12 residues. The CDR3 DNA reads TGTGCCAGCAGTTACTTGCGGGAGATTCAGTACTTC. It codes for CASSYLREIQYF.